The entry below gives a single TCR beta chain sequence along with its context. Its antigen is currently unknown. The junction differs from germline at one of its ends, possibly a read error. This sample's RNA came from whole unsorted tissue. The library came from three nested PCR rounds adapted from ARM-PCR protocols. MiXCR, applied by TCRdb to the multiplex PCR reads, yields one record per CDR3 protein. Of under 100,000 distinct CDR3 sequences listed, 61% are singletons. This sample stems from a study of tumor and adjacent non-tumor tissue in lung cancer. On the study more broadly: The cohort had approximately 13 adenocarcinoma, a couple of squamous cell and 1 small cell patients. Each sample yielded approximately 4.2 million productive TCRbeta reads on average.

General study findings and limits: TCR diversity was significantly greater in tumor than normal lung tissue. In normal lung, the top 100 clones were significantly more dominant than in tumor.

Sequencing was done on a sample of lung tumor tissue. The TCR comes from a man between 65 and 79 years old with non-small cell lung cancer.

This CDR3 is CASSSLKGQGFYSEQFF. CDR3 DNA sequence: TGTGCCAGCAGTTCCCTCAAGGGGCAGGGTTTCTACAGTGAGCAGTTCTTC. The chain links TRBV12-3 or TRBV12-4 to TRBJ2-1; the D gene is possibly TRBD1 (5 bases). The CDR3 is 17 residues long.